The clone carrying this T cell receptor beta chain turned up a few times. Its antigen is currently unknown. Unique molecular identifiers were incorporated during preparation of the TCRbeta library. TCRdb re-analysed the PCR reads in MiXCR, keeping a single row per CDR3 protein. The profile shows a few hundred thousand distinct CDR3 sequences, 15% to 20% of them singletons. The CDR3 sequence is 16 residues long. Germline CDR1 and CDR2: SEHNR and FQNEAQ (reference sequence). With 2 bases removed from V and 2 bases from J, the gap between germline ends came to 12 bases. The source of the sample is a study of T-cell reconstitution after alpha-beta-depleted transplantation in children. Study observations and caveats: From newly produced T cells came most of the T-cell counts and diversity one year after transplant. Where alpha-beta T cells came from about two months after transplant was reportedly several hundred expanded graft clones. After transplant, high TCRbeta diversity at day 60 in some patients arose from surviving recipient T cells and thymic progenitors.

This receptor was obtained from a boy younger than two who had a stem cell transplant for Wiskott-Aldrich syndrome, so the T cells may come from the graft donor. J is TRBJ2-2 and V is TRBV7-9; D not certain. Sequenced material: PBMCs, mostly from graft donor cells, taken 360 days after TCRalphabeta/CD19-depleted stem cell transplant. This chain's CDR3 is CASSLPLRENTGELFF. The CDR3 DNA sequence: TGTGCCAGCAGCTTACCTCTTCGAGAAAACACCGGGGAGCTGTTTTTT.